This T cell receptor beta chain appears in the sequencing data of a study of breast tumors, draining lymph nodes, adjacent tissues. Findings and caveats of the study: Tumors had less TCR diversity than lymph nodes, more than nontumor tissue.

TCRdb used MiXCR to reprocess the multiplex PCR reads, holding one entry per CDR3 protein. In the table there are 15,000 or so distinct CDR3 sequences, just under 45% of which are singletons. By its share, this clonotype is medium-sized. Its target is not known. This receptor was obtained from a female donor with breast cancer. Some clones in this sample may be carry-over from other donors' samples. Sequenced material: tumor-adjacent breast tissue.

The CDR3 DNA reads as TGTGCCAGCAGTTACTCAAATTACCAGTACTTC. Translating it yields CASSYSNYQYF. V is TRBV6-6 and J is TRBJ2-5; D is ambiguous. The ends were cut back, 0 bases at V and 10 bases at J, with 6 bases in the middle. The CDR3 sequence is 11 residues long. Germline-derived CDR1 and CDR2 are MNHNY and SVGAGI (reference sequence).